The source of this T cell receptor beta chain is a study of T cell responses to AZD1222 COVID-19 vaccine. Whole-study results and caveats: Researchers report vaccine-associated CD4 TCRs spanning spike, with dominance at 160-218 and 743-854. Donors were chiefly white British, with a greater number of females, and clonal diversity was perhaps underestimated.

The CDR3 extends over 14 amino acids. The V and J ends lost 5 bases and 8 bases, in that order; junction bases with no gene match: 6. Germline V lookup: CDR1 SEHNR, CDR2 FQNEAQ (reference sequence). As concerns this clone: The antigen is undetermined.

TCRdb keeps only in-frame clones here, not all; method: immunoSEQ multiplex PCR. The repertoire holds 200,000 to 250,000 clones, with approximately 94% as singletons. The gene calls are TRBV7-9 and TRBJ2-3; TRBD1 matches 11 bases. The sample was peripheral blood, taken on day 0 of MenACWY control vaccination. The sequence was collected from an adult in good health. The CDR3, as DNA: TGTGCCAGCAGCGAGTCCGGGACAGGGGGTACGCAGTATTTT. The encoded protein is CASSESGTGGTQYF.